The rows below give T cell receptor beta chains drawn from one sample of a study of shared clonotypes between healthy human individuals. Method: immunoSEQ multiplex PCR; TCRdb's copy keeps in-frame clones and lacks some. The data hold about 1.1 million clones, with approximately 80% observed a single time. Sequencing input: memory CD4+ T cells from PBMCs. The receptor source for this set is a young man in good health. Some clones in this sample may be carry-over from other donors' samples. CDR3s include the opening cysteine and the closing phenylalanine or tryptophan. The D gene is left open where the match is weak. The size field is filled for only some rows; it gives once, few, many or a size class.

CDR3 DNA,CDR3 protein,V gene,J gene,clone size,CDR3 length,D gene
TGCGCCAGCAGCTTGGTCCCGAGTGAAAAACTGTTTTTT,CASSLVPSEKLFF,TRBV5-1,TRBJ1-4,-,13,-
TGTGCCAGCAGCGTATCTGGAGGGGTAACCTACAATGAGCAGTTCTTC,CASSVSGGVTYNEQFF,TRBV9,TRBJ2-1,-,16,-
TGTGCCAGCAGCTTGTGGAGTTACGAGCAGTACTTC,CASSLWSYEQYF,TRBV5-5,TRBJ2-7,-,12,-
TGCGCCAGCAGCCCGGGGGACCACTCTGGGGCCAACGTCCTGACTTTC,CASSPGDHSGANVLTF,TRBV5-1,TRBJ2-6,-,16,-
TGTGCCAGCAGCTTGTTTGGAGACTCTGGAAACACCATATATTTT,CASSLFGDSGNTIYF,TRBV5-6,TRBJ1-3,once,15,-
TGTGCCAGCAGTGGGACAGGGTCTTACAATGAGCAGTTCTTC,CASSGTGSYNEQFF,TRBV6-5,TRBJ2-1,-,14,TRBD1
TGTGCCAGCACCAGCACTTACACTGAAGCTTTCTTT,CASTSTYTEAFF,TRBV6-1,TRBJ1-1,once,12,-
TGTGCCAGCAGAGACCGCGGGGGACTTGGCTACACCTTC,CASRDRGGLGYTF,TRBV7-9,TRBJ1-2,-,13,-
TGTGCCAGTAGTAGTCTAGCGGGGGGGCAGTTCTTC,CASSSLAGGQFF,TRBV19,TRBJ2-1,-,12,TRBD2
TGTGCCGGACCGGGACAGGGTCACGAGCAGTACTTC,CAGPGQGHEQYF,TRBV21-1,TRBJ2-7,few,12,-
TGTGCCAGCAGACCGGGACAAGGTGGAAACACCATATATTTT,CASRPGQGGNTIYF,TRBV28,TRBJ1-3,-,14,-
TGTGCCAGCAGCTTGACAGGGGGTGCCAAAAACATTCAGTACTTC,CASSLTGGAKNIQYF,TRBV5-4,TRBJ2-4,-,15,TRBD1
TGTGCCACCGCCCGGACTAGCAGCACAGATACGCAGTATTTT,CATARTSSTDTQYF,TRBV2,TRBJ2-3,few,14,TRBD2
TGTGCCAGCAGCTGGGGGGCATCGGTCACTGAAGCTTTCTTT,CASSWGASVTEAFF,TRBV28,TRBJ1-1,-,14,-
TGTGCCAGCAGCTTAACGGTGGGGGATGAGCAGTTCTTC,CASSLTVGDEQFF,TRBV7-3,TRBJ2-1,-,13,-
TGCGCCAGCAGCCAAGGTTACGGGAACACTGAAGCTTTCTTT,CASSQGYGNTEAFF,TRBV4-1,TRBJ1-1,few,14,-
TGTGCCATACAGGGGGCGAAGTATCAGCCCCAGCATTTT,CAIQGAKYQPQHF,TRBV10-3,TRBJ1-5,-,13,TRBD1
TGTGCCAGCAGTGAGGGGACTAGCGTCCAAGAGACCCAGTACTTC,CASSEGTSVQETQYF,TRBV6-1,TRBJ2-5,once,15,TRBD2
TGTGCCAGCAGTGACAGTCGGCCAGCGATCAGGATTTGGCATTTT,CASSDSRPAIRIWHF,TRBV6-1,TRBJ1-5,few,15,-
TGTGCCAGCAGCGTAGGGCGGGAGACCCAAAACATTCAGTACTTC,CASSVGRETQNIQYF,TRBV9,TRBJ2-4,-,15,TRBD2
TGTGCCTGGAATAACAGGCCCCAAGAGACCCAGTACTTC,CAWNNRPQETQYF,TRBV30,TRBJ2-5,-,13,-
TGTGCTAGTGCCATAGCGGGAGCTTTGGAGACCCAGTACTTC,CASAIAGALETQYF,TRBV12-5,TRBJ2-5,-,14,TRBD2
TGTGCCAGTAGTATCCGATACACCGGGACAGTTTATGGCTACACCTTC,CASSIRYTGTVYGYTF,TRBV19,TRBJ1-2,-,16,TRBD1
TGTGCCAGCAGCTCCCGACAGGGCGCGAACACTGAAGCTTTCTTT,CASSSRQGANTEAFF,TRBV7-6,TRBJ1-1,-,15,TRBD1
TGTGCCATCAGGACAACAGGCGACACTGAAGCTTTCTTT,CAIRTTGDTEAFF,TRBV10-3,TRBJ1-1,few,13,-
TGTGCCAGCAGTTACCCGGGGGGAACTATGGGAGAAAAACTGTTTTTT,CASSYPGGTMGEKLFF,TRBV6-6,TRBJ1-4,once,16,-
TGTGCCAGCAGTTTCCTGGGTGAAAAACTGTTTTTT,CASSFLGEKLFF,TRBV6-6,TRBJ1-4,-,12,-
TGCGCCAGCAGCCGGGGACAGGGGGACCAAGAGACCCAGTACTTC,CASSRGQGDQETQYF,TRBV5-1,TRBJ2-5,-,15,TRBD1
TGTGCCAGCTCAGGTTACACAGATACGCAGTATTTT,CASSGYTDTQYF,TRBV19,TRBJ2-3,few,12,-
TGTGCCAGCAGTGAGGGACTAGCGGGAGTCGATGAGCAGTTCTTC,CASSEGLAGVDEQFF,TRBV2,TRBJ2-1,-,15,TRBD2
TGTGCCAGCAGCTTAGAGCTCCCTGGCGTCGGGTGGGTCCACGGGGAGCTGTTTTTT,CASSLELPGVGWVHGELFF,TRBV11-1,TRBJ2-2,-,19,-
TGTGCCAGCTCACCACCGGTAACCCATAGCAATCAGCCCCAGCATTTT,CASSPPVTHSNQPQHF,TRBV18,TRBJ1-5,-,16,-
TGTGCCACCACTAAGAGGGTGTACAACCAAGAGACCCAGTACTTC,CATTKRVYNQETQYF,TRBV27,TRBJ2-5,-,15,-
TGTGCCAGCAGTGATAGCAATCAGCCCCAGCATTTT,CASSDSNQPQHF,TRBV2,TRBJ1-5,few,12,-